Following are 7 T cell receptor beta chains from one sample sequenced in a study of blood T cell repertoires in COVID-19. The assay was immunoSEQ multiplex PCR, and TCRdb's table has in-frame clones only and misses some. In the table there are 300,000 to 400,000 clones, about 90% of which are singletons. The sequenced sample was peripheral blood. Receptor source: a woman under 30 who had recovered from COVID-19.

The chain recombines TRBV11-3 with TRBJ2-7; weak D call: TRBD2 (5 bases). Trimming removed 5 bases from V and 1 base from J, with 15 bases in between. The CDR3 loop spans 15 amino acids. CDR1 is SGHNT and CDR2 is YENEEA in the germline V gene. The CDR3 region has the DNA TGTGCCAGCAGCCAGTCCGGGGATGGGTCCTACGAGCAGTACGTC. Protein sequence: CASSQSGDGSYEQYV.

The chain has TRBV6-5 and TRBJ2-7; 7 nucleotides match TRBD2. From germline, CDR1 is MNHEY and CDR2 SVGAGI. CDR3 length equals 15 residues. V gave up 2 bases and J gave up 6 bases; unmatched junction bases: 10. The CDR3 DNA reads as TGTGCCAGCAGTTACGAGCGCGGGGGACGCAGCGAGCAGTACGTC. Its translation: CASSYERGGRSEQYV.

The chain has TRBV7-6 and TRBJ2-5, with 10 bases fitting TRBD2. V lost 5 bases to trimming and J lost 2 bases; unmatched junction nucleotides: 8. This CDR3 region has 16 residues. In germline, CDR1 is SGHVS, CDR2 FNYEAQ. The CDR3 loop is CASSPRTSGEQETQYF. Written as DNA, the CDR3 is TGTGCCAGCAGCCCTAGGACTAGCGGAGAACAAGAGACCCAGTACTTC.

This chain joins TRBV6-2 or TRBV6-3 and TRBJ2-1; D may be TRBD1 (5 bases). V dropped 6 bases and J dropped 0 bases, with 12 bases sitting between them. Per germline, CDR1 MNHEY and CDR2 SVGEGT. CDR3 length equals 15 residues. Here the CDR3 reads CASSPRQSSYNEQFF. CDR3 DNA: TGTGCCAGCAGCCCGCGACAGAGCTCCTACAATGAGCAGTTCTTC.

The chain employs TRBV18 and TRBJ2-1, with a weak D call TRBD2 (5 bases). Deletions cut 3 bases from V and 8 bases from J, with 20 bases between. CDR3 length: 16 residues. CDR1 is KGHSH and CDR2 is LQKENI in the germline V gene. The CDR3 DNA is TGTGCCAGCTCACCCCCAGCTAGCAAGTTATGGGATGAGCAGTTCTTC. Residues: CASSPPASKLWDEQFF. Drawing the rest from reference TRBV18 and TRBJ2-1, the complete variable domain is NAGVMQNPRHLVRRRGQEARLRCSPMKGHSHVYWYRQLPEEGLKFMVYLQKENIIDESGMPKERFSAEFPKEGPSILRIQQVVRGDSAAYFCASSPPASKLWDEQFFGPGTRLTVL.

This chain joins TRBV18 and TRBJ2-2; TRBD1 aligns across 7 bases. The CDR3 is made up of 17 amino acids. Losses at the gene ends were 1 base for V and 4 bases for J; bases not matched to a gene: 9. CDR1 and CDR2 (germline): KGHSH, LQKENI. The DNA for the CDR3 is TGTGCCAGCTCACCACTGAGACAGGGCCTAGTCACCGGGGAGCTGTTTTTT. Protein: CASSPLRQGLVTGELFF.

V and J are TRBV5-4 and TRBJ2-1; 10 positions match TRBD2. Germline loops: CDR1 SGHNT, CDR2 YYREEE (reference sequence). The length of the CDR3 is 16 residues. Germline trimming cut 3 bases from V and 3 bases from J; bases unmatched to any gene: 6. CDR3 sequence: CASSSEAGGHYNEQFF. The CDR3 nucleotides read TGTGCCAGCAGCTCGGAAGCGGGAGGGCACTACAATGAGCAGTTCTTC.